The 21 T cell receptor beta chains listed next were all sequenced from one sample in a study of OX40 agonist ivuxolimab in advanced cancers. Produced via immunoSEQ multiplex PCR; TCRdb's table is partial and in-frame only. The sample shows about 79,000 clones, 75% to 95% of them seen only once. The sequences come from CD4+ or CD8+ T cells sorted from blood, collected in a trial of the OX40 agonist ivuxolimab. The source is an adult with an advanced solid tumor such as melanoma, head and neck, liver or kidney cancer.

V is TRBV5-4 and J is TRBJ2-2; 9 nucleotides line up with TRBD2. The CDR3 is 16 residues long. Trimming took 1 base from V and 1 from J; bases not matched to a gene: 2. Germline-derived CDR1 and CDR2 are SGHNT and YYREEE (reference sequence). CDR3 nucleotides: TGTGCCAGCAGCTTGCAACTAGCGGGGAACACCGGGGAGCTGTTTTTT. This sequence encodes CASSLQLAGNTGELFF.

The chain joins TRBV18 to TRBJ2-3, with 12 bases aligning to TRBD2. Germline CDR1 is KGHSH and CDR2 is LQKENI. This CDR3 comprises 15 residues. V was clipped by 6 bases and J by 2 bases; unmatched bases: 3. The CDR3: CASSRLAGATDTQYF. Written as DNA, the CDR3 is TGTGCCAGCTCCCGACTAGCGGGAGCCACAGATACGCAGTATTTT.

The chain combines TRBV7-8 with TRBJ1-4; D perhaps matches TRBD1 (5 bases). Trimming left V 4 bases short and J 3 bases short, with 12 bases between. In germline, CDR1 is SGHVS, CDR2 FQNEAQ. The CDR3 is made up of 15 amino acids. Here the CDR3 reads CASSSAGLPNEKLFF. CDR3 coding DNA: TGTGCCAGCAGCTCCGCAGGGTTGCCTAATGAAAAACTGTTTTTT.

The chain combines TRBV5-4 with TRBJ2-5; a possible D gene is TRBD1 (6 bases). Trimming left V 2 bases short and J 5 bases short, with 10 bases between. Per germline, CDR1 SGHNT and CDR2 YYREEE (reference sequence). This CDR3 is built from 13 residues. The CDR3 region is CASSFTGMETQYF. In nucleotides, the CDR3 is TGTGCCAGCAGCTTCACAGGGATGGAGACCCAGTACTTC.

The chain links TRBV27 to TRBJ1-5; no definite D call. Trimming pared 2 bases from V and 0 bases from J, leaving 5 bases between. The CDR3 sequence is 14 residues long. Per the germline V gene, CDR1 is MNHEY and CDR2 is SMNVEV (reference sequence). The CDR3: CASSLGSSNQPQHF. The CDR3, as DNA: TGTGCCAGCAGTTTAGGCTCTAGCAATCAGCCCCAGCATTTT.

The chain recombines TRBV28 with TRBJ2-3; 14 nucleotides align to TRBD2. This CDR3 comprises 16 residues. V lost 4 bases to trimming and J lost 6 bases; unmatched junction nucleotides: 6. The germline V gene encodes CDR1 MDHEN and CDR2 SYDVKM. The DNA for the CDR3 is TGTGCCAGCAGTTCAAGGACTAGCGGGAGGAGGGATACGCAGTATTTT. Translated, it gives CASSSRTSGRRDTQYF.

The chain uses TRBV5-1 and TRBJ1-4; D call uncertain. From germline, CDR1 is SGHRS and CDR2 YFSETQ. The CDR3 length is 15 residues. The V end was cut by 4 bases, the J end by 3 bases, with 13 bases between. This chain's CDR3 is CASSGGNKANEKLFF. The CDR3, as DNA: TGCGCCAGCAGCGGAGGGAATAAGGCTAATGAAAAACTGTTTTTT.

The V gene is TRBV18, the J gene TRBJ1-1, with TRBD1 matching over 11 bases. The CDR3 runs to 16 residues. The germline V gene has CDR1 KGHSH and CDR2 LQKENI. J lost 1 base, V lost 1 base, and 2 bases had no gene match. This chain's CDR3 is CASSPLGQGANTEAFF. The CDR3 DNA is TGTGCCAGCTCACCACTTGGACAGGGGGCGAACACTGAAGCTTTCTTT. The full variable domain, rest sourced from reference TRBV18 and TRBJ1-1, is NAGVMQNPRHLVRRRGQEARLRCSPMKGHSHVYWYRQLPEEGLKFMVYLQKENIIDESGMPKERFSAEFPKEGPSILRIQQVVRGDSAAYFCASSPLGQGANTEAFFGQGTRLTVV.

The sample holds one count of this clone. The chain employs TRBV14 and TRBJ2-1; possibly TRBD2 for D (5 bases). Trimming stripped 3 bases from V and 0 bases from J, with 12 bases between. Per the germline V gene, CDR1 is SGHDN and CDR2 is FVKESK. This CDR3 region has 16 residues. CDR3 coding DNA: TGTGCCAGCAGCCACCTTAGCGCGAGCTCCTACAATGAGCAGTTCTTC. It codes for CASSHLSASSYNEQFF.

This clone appeared once. The V and J genes are TRBV28 and TRBJ2-7, with 10 bases identical to TRBD2. Unmatched junction bases numbered 11, after V lost 10 bases and J lost 5 bases. The CDR3 extends over 14 amino acids. In germline, CDR1 is MDHEN, CDR2 SYDVKM. Here the CDR3 DNA reads TGTGCCACCTTCCTAGCGGGAGTCTTAGACGAGCAGTACTTC. This sequence encodes CATFLAGVLDEQYF.

This clone appeared a single time. The V and J genes are TRBV5-4 and TRBJ2-1; 11 nucleotides match TRBD2. CDR3 length: 15 amino acids. V trimming: 5 bases; J trimming: 5 bases; junction bases outside the gene matches: 6. CDR1 is SGHNT, CDR2 YYREEE, per germline (reference sequence). The CDR3: CASRIAGGPNNEQFF. In DNA form, the CDR3 reads TGTGCCAGCAGAATAGCGGGAGGGCCTAACAATGAGCAGTTCTTC. Looking up the rest from reference TRBV5-4 and TRBJ2-1 gives the full variable domain: ETGVTQSPTHLIKTRGQQVTLRCSSQSGHNTVSWYQQALGQGPQFIFQYYREEENGRGNFPPRFSGLQFPNYSSELNVNALELDDSALYLCASRIAGGPNNEQFFGPGTRLTVL.

The rearrangement uses TRBV19 and TRBJ2-4; possibly TRBD1 for D (6 bases). This CDR3 is 15 amino acids long. Trimming pared 0 bases from V and 7 bases from J, leaving 13 bases between. Germline V gene data show CDR1 as LNHDA and CDR2 as SQIVND (reference sequence). In nucleotides, the CDR3 is TGTGCCAGTAGTATAGATCGGACAGACGGGAACATTCAGTACTTC. It translates to CASSIDRTDGNIQYF.

The genes are TRBV11-2 and TRBJ2-5; D remains unclear. The J call may be wrong; the DNA end is better matched by TRBJ2-7. Germline CDR1 is SGHAT and CDR2 is FQNNGV. The CDR3 is 14 amino acids. The CDR3 bases are TGTGCCAGCAGCTCCTTAAAGGCTTCCTACGAGCAGTACTTC. It encodes CASSSLKASYEQYF.

The genes are TRBV9 and TRBJ2-1, with no clear D. The CDR3 has 16 residues. Germline CDR1 is SGDLS and CDR2 is YYNGEE. The V gene lost 1 base and the J gene lost 0 bases, with 11 bases spanning the gap. The CDR3 DNA reads TGTGCCAGCAGCGTACGCGAGCGAAGCTCCTACAATGAGCAGTTCTTC. Residues: CASSVRERSSYNEQFF. Looking up the rest from reference TRBV9 and TRBJ2-1 gives the full variable domain: DSGVTQTPKHLITATGQRVTLRCSPRSGDLSVYWYQQSLDQGLQFLIQYYNGEERAKGNILERFSAQQFPDLHSELNLSSLELGDSALYFCASSVRERSSYNEQFFGPGTRLTVL.

The chain has TRBV4-2 and TRBJ1-3; D not certain. In germline, CDR1 is LGHNA, CDR2 YNFKEQ. The CDR3 runs to 17 residues. V lost 0 bases to trimming and J lost 0 bases, with 12 bases between them. CDR3 nucleotide sequence: TGTGCCAGCAGCCAAGAAAGGAACGGCAACTCTGGAAACACCATATATTTT. Translation: CASSQERNGNSGNTIYF.

The V gene is TRBV14, the J gene TRBJ2-7; 8 nucleotides agree with TRBD1. Germline lookup yields CDR1 SGHDN and CDR2 FVKESK. The CDR3 has 18 residues. The J segment lost 2 bases and the V segment lost 4 bases, leaving 16 bases of the junction unmatched. CDR3: CASSRLRAGTGPPYEQYF. The CDR3 region has the DNA TGTGCCAGCAGCCGCCTCAGGGCCGGGACAGGCCCACCCTACGAGCAGTACTTC.

The chain has TRBV7-9 and TRBJ2-5, with TRBD1 matching over 8 bases. Unmatched junction bases numbered 10, after V lost 2 bases and J lost 5 bases. This CDR3 has 16 amino acids. Germline values: CDR1 SEHNR, CDR2 FQNEAQ (reference sequence). The DNA for the CDR3 is TGTGCCAGCAGCTTATCTCCTTTGACAGGGGAGGAGACCCAGTACTTC. It specifies CASSLSPLTGEETQYF.

V and J are TRBV11-2 and TRBJ2-1; D is undetermined. V lost 5 bases, J lost 7 bases, and 21 bases lay in between. Germline V gene sequence: CDR1 SGHAT, CDR2 FQNNGV. There are 16 residues in the CDR3. The CDR3 nucleotides read TGTGCCAGCAGCCCGAGCCAAGGGTTTCTAAGGAATGAGCAGTTCTTC. It encodes CASSPSQGFLRNEQFF. Full variable domain (missing parts from reference TRBV11-2 and TRBJ2-1): EAGVAQSPRYKIIEKRQSVAFWCNPISGHATLYWYQQILGQGPKLLIQFQNNGVVDDSQLPKDRFSAERLKGVDSTLKIQPAKLEDSAVYLCASSPSQGFLRNEQFFGPGTRLTVL.

In its sample, this clone was seen once. This rearrangement joins TRBV5-1 to TRBJ2-5; D is ambiguous. The V end was cut by 4 bases, the J end by 4 bases, with 8 bases between. The CDR3 has 12 amino acids. Germline V CDR1 and CDR2: SGHRS, YFSETQ. CDR3 region: CASSPTPETQYF. The CDR3 DNA is TGCGCCAGCAGCCCGACCCCAGAGACCCAGTACTTC.

The rearrangement joins TRBV27 to TRBJ2-2, with TRBD1 as a possible D gene (5 bases). This CDR3 contains 15 residues. V was cut by 3 bases and J by 2 bases, with 10 bases left in between. Germline loops: CDR1 MNHEY, CDR2 SMNVEV (reference sequence). Written as DNA, the CDR3 is TGTGCCAGCAGTTTCGGTCAGGGTAACACCGGGGAGCTGTTTTTT. Its protein product is CASSFGQGNTGELFF.

This clone occurred once. The CDR3 region is CASSPQGVQLSISYNEQFF. CDR3 nucleotides: TGTGCCAGCAGCCCCCAGGGGGTACAACTTAGTATCTCCTACAATGAGCAGTTCTTC. The V gene is TRBV28, the J gene TRBJ2-1, with TRBD1 matching 7 bases. J lost 0 bases, V lost 6 bases, and 17 bases had no gene match. The CDR3 runs 19 residues. Germline loops: CDR1 MDHEN, CDR2 SYDVKM. The full variable domain, with the rest looked up from reference TRBV28 and TRBJ2-1, is DVKVTQSSRYLVKRTGEKVFLECVQDMDHENMFWYRQDPGLGLRLIYFSYDVKMKEKGDIPEGYSVSREKKERFSLILESASTNQTSMYLCASSPQGVQLSISYNEQFFGPGTRLTVL.